Below are 30 T cell receptor beta chains sequenced from a single sample in a study of cytomegalovirus exposure and HLA in healthy donors. Repertoires were generated with immunoSEQ multiplex PCR, while TCRdb's copy carries only in-frame clones and drops some. This table holds 120,000 or so clones, 70% to 90% found once. The sample was PBMCs. These receptors all stem from a woman between 18 and 29 years old in good health and CMV-seronegative.

This chain uses TRBV30 with TRBJ2-5; D not certain. The CDR3 length is 12 residues. The germline CDR1 and CDR2 sequences are GTSNPN and SVGIG (reference sequence). V gave up 5 bases and J gave up 7 bases, with 14 bases separating them. In DNA, the CDR3 is TGTGCCTGGTCGACCGTCTCGGGGACCCAGTACTTC. This translates into CAWSTVSGTQYF.

The chain employs TRBV28 and TRBJ1-5, with D unresolved. The CDR3 has 14 amino acids. The germline gives CDR1 MDHEN, CDR2 SYDVKM. The V end lost 6 bases, the J end lost 4 bases, and 13 bases lay between the germline ends. The CDR3 nucleotides read TGTGCCAGCAGCCGCGACGGGTGGAATCAGCCCCAGCATTTT. Its translation: CASSRDGWNQPQHF.

CDR3 bases: TGCGCCAGCAGCTTGGGTGCGGGGGAGGCAGATACGCAGTATTTT. It encodes CASSLGAGEADTQYF. The chain joins TRBV5-1 to TRBJ2-3; 7 positions agree with TRBD2. Looked up from germline, CDR1 is SGHRS and CDR2 is YFSETQ. The CDR3 is made up of 15 amino acids. V was clipped by 0 bases and J by 4 bases; unmatched bases: 5.

This clone was recorded once. The chain joins TRBV2 to TRBJ2-5, with 11 bases identical to TRBD2. The CDR3 runs to 14 residues. Germline V gene data show CDR1 as SNHLY and CDR2 as FYNNEI. Trimming at V came to 4 bases and at J to 5 bases, leaving 3 bases not matched to a gene. The CDR3 is CASSVAGGRETQYF. CDR3 DNA: TGTGCCAGCAGTGTAGCGGGGGGGCGGGAGACCCAGTACTTC.

The chain employs TRBV25-1 and TRBJ1-4; D possibly corresponds to TRBD1 (6 bases). Germline assignment: CDR1 MGHDK and CDR2 SYGVNS. V was clipped by 8 bases and J by 7 bases, with 17 bases between them. The CDR3 runs to 14 residues. CDR3 nucleotide sequence: TGTGCCAGCTCGCCCGGACAGCCACCTGAAAAACTGTTTTTT. Translation gives CASSPGQPPEKLFF.

The chain links TRBV2 to TRBJ2-7, with a possible D match to TRBD1 (8 bases). Germline assignment: CDR1 SNHLY and CDR2 FYNNEI. The CDR3 consists of 15 residues. Trimming took 2 bases from V and 2 from J, leaving 13 bases between them. The CDR3 is CASSEQGAGAYEQYF. CDR3 nucleotides: TGTGCCAGCAGTGAACAGGGGGCGGGGGCCTACGAGCAGTACTTC.

This chain links TRBV4-1 with TRBJ1-5; D call uncertain. CDR1 is MGHRA, CDR2 YSYEKL, per germline. The V and J ends lost 0 bases and 0 bases respectively, with 9 bases between them. The CDR3 extends over 16 amino acids. The CDR3 loop is CASSQDPEVSNQPQHF. The CDR3 DNA reads as TGCGCCAGCAGCCAAGATCCGGAGGTTAGCAATCAGCCCCAGCATTTT.

This chain connects TRBV4-1 to TRBJ2-7, with 7 bases identical to TRBD2. The CDR3 loop spans 16 amino acids. V gave up 4 bases and J gave up 0 bases; unmatched junction bases: 9. Per the germline V gene, CDR1 is MGHRA and CDR2 is YSYEKL. CDR3 DNA sequence: TGCGCCAGCAGCCCCCGTATGCTAGCGGACTCCTACGAGCAGTACTTC. It codes for CASSPRMLADSYEQYF.

This clone was seen a few times. The rearrangement joins TRBV5-4 to TRBJ1-2; D is uncertain. CDR1 and CDR2 (germline): SGHNT, YYREEE (reference sequence). V lost 4 bases and J lost 6, with 16 bases in between. The CDR3 has 14 amino acids. CDR3 region: CASSPEAWSHGYTF. Written as DNA, the CDR3 is TGTGCCAGCAGCCCGGAGGCCTGGAGTCATGGCTACACCTTC. The full variable domain, in which reference TRBV5-4 and TRBJ1-2 provide the parts outside the CDR3, is ETGVTQSPTHLIKTRGQQVTLRCSSQSGHNTVSWYQQALGQGPQFIFQYYREEENGRGNFPPRFSGLQFPNYSSELNVNALELDDSALYLCASSPEAWSHGYTFGSGTRLTVV.

DNA of the CDR3: TGTGCCAGCTCACCAACCAAGGACACCTTCGGCAATCAGCCCCAGCATTTT. Encoded protein: CASSPTKDTFGNQPQHF. This chain links TRBV18 with TRBJ1-5, with D possibly TRBD1 on 5 matching bases. Per germline, CDR1 KGHSH and CDR2 LQKENI. The germline V and J ends were trimmed by 2 bases and 2 bases, with 16 bases remaining between them. The CDR3 totals 17 residues.

V is TRBV27 and J is TRBJ2-7; 11 bases align to TRBD2. The J segment lost 2 bases and the V segment lost 6 bases, leaving 6 bases of the junction unmatched. CDR3 size: 15 residues. Germline assignment: CDR1 MNHEY and CDR2 SMNVEV (reference sequence). The CDR3 DNA sequence: TGTGCCAGCAGGAAACTAGCGGGAGCGCCCTACGAGCAGTACTTC. It encodes CASRKLAGAPYEQYF.

The chain has TRBV2 and TRBJ2-3; 7 bases match TRBD1. The CDR3 runs to 15 residues. Germline V gives CDR1 SNHLY, CDR2 FYNNEI. Trimming cost V 7 bases and J 2 bases; bases outside gene matches: 9. The CDR3: CASKSQGVYTDTQYF. The CDR3 nucleotides read TGTGCCAGCAAGAGCCAGGGGGTATACACAGATACGCAGTATTTT. Combining the CDR3 with reference TRBV2 and TRBJ2-3 gives the whole variable domain EPEVTQTPSHQVTQMGQEVILRCVPISNHLYFYWYRQILGQKVEFLVSFYNNEISEKSEIFDDQFSVERPDGSNFTLKIRSTKLEDSAMYFCASKSQGVYTDTQYFGPGTRLTVL.

This clone was seen a single time. The chain couples TRBV7-3 to TRBJ2-5; D might be TRBD2 (6 bases). The CDR3 spans 15 residues. Deletions cut 5 bases from V and 4 bases from J, with 17 bases between. Germline V lookup: CDR1 SGHTA, CDR2 FQGTGA. The CDR3 reads CASSATGAGGETQYF. The CDR3 DNA is TGTGCCAGCAGCGCGACCGGGGCCGGGGGAGAGACCCAGTACTTC.

The table lists this clone with a count of one. The chain employs TRBV28 and TRBJ1-6, with 9 bases fitting TRBD1. The CDR3 consists of 15 residues. Unmatched junction bases numbered 5, after V lost 1 base and J lost 10 bases. Germline V gene lookup returns CDR1 MDHEN and CDR2 SYDVKM. The DNA for the CDR3 is TGTGCCAGCAGTTTATTACAGGGGGCAAGGTCACCCCTCCACTTT. This encodes CASSLLQGARSPLHF.

This clone has only one observation. V usage is TRBV10-3 and J usage is TRBJ1-2; weak D call: TRBD1 (6 bases). The CDR3 spans 14 residues. CDR1 is ENHRY, CDR2 SYGVKD, per germline. Trimming took off 3 bases at V and 2 bases at J, with 10 bases between the two ends. The CDR3 DNA reads TGTGCCATCAGTGAATCAGGGGTAAACTATGGCTACACCTTC. It encodes CAISESGVNYGYTF.

This clone was seen only once. The CDR3 here is CASSKGVRPGANVLTF. Here the CDR3 DNA reads TGTGCCAGCAGTAAGGGGGTCCGACCTGGGGCCAACGTCCTGACTTTC. V gene TRBV28 combines with J gene TRBJ2-6; a weak D match, TRBD1 (6 bases). This CDR3 has 16 amino acids. Germline V lookup: CDR1 MDHEN, CDR2 SYDVKM. Between the trimmed V and J ends, which lost 5 bases and 2 bases, there was a span of 13 bases.

As concerns this clone: Other DNA sequences from this sample encode an identical CDR3 as well. The J gene is TRBJ2-7, the V gene TRBV27, with D possibly being TRBD1 (6 bases). V lost 2 bases, J lost 5 bases, and 7 bases lay in between. The V gene's germline CDR1 is MNHEY and CDR2 SMNVEV (reference sequence). This CDR3 contains 12 residues. The CDR3 nucleotides are TGTGCCAGCAGTTTAGGGGGCAACGAGCAGTACTTC. As protein: CASSLGGNEQYF.

This clone was picked up one time. The V and J genes are TRBV5-4 and TRBJ2-1, with D maybe TRBD1 (6 bases). Germline CDR1 is SGHNT and CDR2 is YYREEE (reference sequence). Trimming removed 0 bases from V and 0 bases from J, with 13 bases in between. CDR3 length equals 17 residues. The CDR3 here is CASSLGGLATSYNEQFF. In nucleotides, the CDR3 is TGTGCCAGCAGCTTGGGGGGGCTAGCTACCTCCTACAATGAGCAGTTCTTC.

The rearrangement joins TRBV11-2 to TRBJ2-3; 12 positions match TRBD2. Germline V gene data show CDR1 as SGHAT and CDR2 as FQNNGV. The CDR3 is 19 residues long. V shed 6 bases and J 1 base; nucleotides not matched to a gene: 14. CDR3 bases: TGTGCCAGCAGGAGACTAGCGGGGGCCTACACAATACGCACAGATACGCAGTATTTT. Translation: CASRRLAGAYTIRTDTQYF.

This chain connects TRBV7-3 to TRBJ1-1; D ambiguous. In germline, CDR1 is SGHTA, CDR2 FQGTGA. V was trimmed by 2 bases and J by 6 bases, leaving 16 bases between them. This CDR3 has 15 amino acids. In DNA, the CDR3 is TGTGCCAGCAGCTTACGCCACGGGAAAAGCTCTGAAGCTTTCTTT. Protein: CASSLRHGKSSEAFF.

The V gene is TRBV7-2, the J gene TRBJ2-1; the match to TRBD2 covers 10 bases. The J segment lost 9 bases and the V segment lost 1 base, leaving 9 bases of the junction unmatched. CDR1 is SGHTA and CDR2 is FQGNSA in the germline V gene. The CDR3 consists of 16 residues. Written as DNA, the CDR3 is TGTGCCAGCAGCTTAGGCCCTAGCGGGAGTGGGATTGAGCAGTTCTTC. Translating it yields CASSLGPSGSGIEQFF.

V and J are TRBV6-4 and TRBJ2-3; 13 nucleotides match TRBD2. This CDR3 contains 19 residues. CDR1 is MRHNA, CDR2 SNTAGT, per germline. The J segment lost 0 bases and the V segment lost 0 bases, leaving 6 bases of the junction unmatched. The CDR3 bases are TGTGCCAGCAGTGACTCGAGGACTAGCGGGGGACTTAGCACAGATACGCAGTATTTT. Its translation: CASSDSRTSGGLSTDTQYF.

This sequence joins TRBV27 and TRBJ2-7; 7 nucleotides line up with TRBD2. The CDR3 totals 14 residues. The germline CDR1 and CDR2 sequences are MNHEY and SMNVEV (reference sequence). J gave up 3 bases and V 3 bases, and 5 bases lay outside the gene matches. The CDR3 nucleotides are TGTGCCAGCAGTTTCAGCGGGAAGGTCTACGAGCAGTACTTC. This codes for CASSFSGKVYEQYF.

The rearrangement links TRBV9 to TRBJ2-5; D uncertain. This CDR3 region has 13 residues. Germline V CDR1 and CDR2: SGDLS, YYNGEE. Deletions cut 0 bases from V and 4 bases from J, with 7 bases between. CDR3 residues: CASSVALSETQYF. CDR3 nucleotide sequence: TGTGCCAGCAGCGTAGCCCTCTCAGAGACCCAGTACTTC.

Only a few counts were recorded for this clone. The chain is built from TRBV9 and TRBJ1-2; 9 bases match TRBD1. CDR3 length equals 14 residues. Losses at the gene ends were 4 bases for V and 3 bases for J; bases not matched to a gene: 4. Germline V CDR1 and CDR2: SGDLS, YYNGEE. The CDR3 nucleotides read TGTGCCAGCAGCTCGGGACAGGGCTACTATGGCTACACCTTC. This codes for CASSSGQGYYGYTF.

Here the CDR3 DNA reads TGTGCCAGCAGCTCCGAGACTAGATATGACTACGAGCAGTACTTC. Protein sequence: CASSSETRYDYEQYF. V usage is TRBV11-2 and J usage is TRBJ2-7; D might be TRBD2 (6 bases). Germline V gene data show CDR1 as SGHAT and CDR2 as FQNNGV. With 4 bases removed from V and 3 bases from J, the gap between germline ends came to 16 bases. The CDR3 contains 15 residues.

The rearrangement links TRBV7-2 to TRBJ2-7, with no clear D. Per germline, CDR1 SGHTA and CDR2 FQGNSA. V shed 2 bases and J shed 5 bases, with 10 bases lying between them. The CDR3 loop spans 13 amino acids. This chain's CDR3 is CASSLTQVHEQYF. In DNA form, the CDR3 reads TGTGCCAGCAGCTTAACCCAGGTTCACGAGCAGTACTTC.

Here the CDR3 DNA reads TGCAGCGTACGGAGGGACAGAAGCACAGATACGCAGTATTTT. The encoded protein is CSVRRDRSTDTQYF. The chain has TRBV29-1 and TRBJ2-3; TRBD1 is a possible D gene (7 bases). Per the germline V gene, CDR1 is SQVTM and CDR2 is ANQGSEA. The V end lost 6 bases, the J end lost 0 bases, and 13 bases lay between the germline ends. The CDR3 extends over 14 amino acids.

The rearrangement joins TRBV9 to TRBJ2-3; the match to TRBD2 covers 8 bases. Germline V gene lookup returns CDR1 SGDLS and CDR2 YYNGEE. The CDR3 extends over 19 amino acids. Trimming cost V 3 bases and J 2 bases; bases outside gene matches: 17. CDR3 sequence: CASSAPVAPRAGDTDTQYF. The CDR3 DNA reads TGTGCCAGCAGCGCACCAGTAGCCCCCCGAGCGGGGGACACAGATACGCAGTATTTT.

This clone was counted once. This sequence joins TRBV28 and TRBJ1-3, with D tentatively TRBD1 (5 bases). Germline CDR1 reads MDHEN; CDR2 reads SYDVKM. Trimming removed 6 bases from V and 7 bases from J, with 19 bases in between. The CDR3 loop spans 15 amino acids. As DNA, the CDR3 is TGTGCCAGCAGGGTGGACACCACCTCTTTTAACACCATATATTTT. Its protein product is CASRVDTTSFNTIYF.